This record concerns one T cell receptor beta chain sequence. Its target is unknown. The data derive from a study of graft-versus-host responses after intestinal transplantation. Profiled with immunoSEQ multiplex PCR; TCRdb holds only in-frame clones, not every one. The repertoire holds about 110,000 clones, with about 92% as singletons. CDR3 size: 15 residues. Per germline, CDR1 MNHEY and CDR2 SMNVEV (reference sequence). With V trimmed by 2 bases and J by 1 base, 3 bases remained unmatched. The sequence was collected from a human donor who was the organ donor for an intestinal transplant. The sequenced sample was unstimulated CD8+ T cells sorted from spleen or lymph node cells, obtained before transplant. The genes are TRBV27 and TRBJ1-1; TRBD1 matches 8 bases. The CDR3 DNA follows: TGTGCCAGCAGTTTAGCAGGGGGCGCGAACACTGAAGCTTTCTTT. As protein: CASSLAGGANTEAFF.